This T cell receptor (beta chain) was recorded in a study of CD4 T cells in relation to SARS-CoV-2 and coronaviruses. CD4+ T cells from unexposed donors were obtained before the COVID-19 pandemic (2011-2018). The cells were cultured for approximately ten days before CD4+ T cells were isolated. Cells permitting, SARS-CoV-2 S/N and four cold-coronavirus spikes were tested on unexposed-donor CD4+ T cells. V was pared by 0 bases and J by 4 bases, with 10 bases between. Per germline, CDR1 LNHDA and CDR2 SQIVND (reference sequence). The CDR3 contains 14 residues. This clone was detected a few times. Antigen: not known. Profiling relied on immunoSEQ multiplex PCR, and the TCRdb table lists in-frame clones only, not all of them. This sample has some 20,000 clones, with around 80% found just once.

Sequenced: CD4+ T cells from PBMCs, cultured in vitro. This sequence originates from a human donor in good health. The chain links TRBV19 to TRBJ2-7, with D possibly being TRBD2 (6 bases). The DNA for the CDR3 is TGTGCCAGTAGTATAGATGAAGGGAGGTACGAGCAGTACTTC. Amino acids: CASSIDEGRYEQYF.